The rows below give T cell receptor beta chains drawn from one sample of a study of blood T cell repertoires in COVID-19. Assay: immunoSEQ multiplex PCR; the TCRdb copy retains only in-frame clones and omits some. The repertoire holds about 440,000 clones, with approximately 90% as singletons. Sequencing used peripheral blood. The source of these receptors is a woman aged 30 to 39 with acute or convalescent COVID-19. CDR3s include the opening cysteine and the closing phenylalanine or tryptophan. A D gene is named only where the DNA matches it firmly. The listing skips clone size in some rows; elsewhere it reads once, few, many or a size class.

v_gene: TRBV20-1; j_gene: TRBJ1-2; d_gene: .; abundance: .; CDR3nt: TGCAGTGTCGAGAACAGGAGGGCCTACACCTTC; CDR3aa: CSVENRRAYTF
v_gene: TRBV6-1; j_gene: TRBJ2-7; d_gene: .; abundance: .; CDR3nt: TGTGCCAGCAGTGAAGAAGCGGTCGTGGTGAATCACTACGAGCAGTACTTC; CDR3aa: CASSEEAVVVNHYEQYF
v_gene: TRBV4-1; j_gene: TRBJ2-7; d_gene: TRBD2; abundance: .; CDR3nt: TGCGCCAGCAGCCAAGAGCCGGGACTAGCGGGGGGGTACGAGCAGTACTTC; CDR3aa: CASSQEPGLAGGYEQYF
v_gene: TRBV6-5; j_gene: TRBJ1-1; d_gene: .; abundance: .; CDR3nt: TGTGCCAGTTCAACTTACACTGAAGCTTTCTTT; CDR3aa: CASSTYTEAFF
v_gene: TRBV6-6; j_gene: TRBJ2-7; d_gene: .; abundance: .; CDR3nt: TGTGCCAGCAGTCGAACTCGAGACTCCTACGAGCAGTACTTC; CDR3aa: CASSRTRDSYEQYF
v_gene: TRBV7-9; j_gene: TRBJ2-5; d_gene: TRBD2; abundance: .; CDR3nt: TGTGCCAGCAGCCTCCGACTAGCGGGGGGCCAAGAGACCCAGTACTTC; CDR3aa: CASSLRLAGGQETQYF
v_gene: TRBV6-1; j_gene: TRBJ1-5; d_gene: .; abundance: .; CDR3nt: TGTGCCAGCAGTGAAGCGCCGACTCATTATCAGCCCCAGCATTTT; CDR3aa: CASSEAPTHYQPQHF
v_gene: TRBV29-1; j_gene: TRBJ1-1; d_gene: TRBD1; abundance: .; CDR3nt: TGCAGCGGTTACAGGGGGCTGAACACTGAAGCTTTCTTT; CDR3aa: CSGYRGLNTEAFF
v_gene: TRBV29-1; j_gene: TRBJ1-2; d_gene: .; abundance: .; CDR3nt: TGCAGCGTCCCCAGAGACAGGTTCGGTGGCTACACCTTC; CDR3aa: CSVPRDRFGGYTF
v_gene: TRBV6-5; j_gene: TRBJ1-1; d_gene: .; abundance: .; CDR3nt: TGTGCCAGCATAGTAAGATTAATGGACACTGAAGCTTTCTTT; CDR3aa: CASIVRLMDTEAFF
v_gene: TRBV4-1; j_gene: TRBJ1-2; d_gene: TRBD1; abundance: .; CDR3nt: TGCGCCAGCAGCTTCGACAGGGCGACTAACTATGGCTACACCTTC; CDR3aa: CASSFDRATNYGYTF
v_gene: TRBV5-1; j_gene: TRBJ1-6; d_gene: .; abundance: .; CDR3nt: TGCGCCAGCAGCTTGGCAGTAGGGGAGGGTTCACCCCTCCACTTT; CDR3aa: CASSLAVGEGSPLHF
v_gene: TRBV28; j_gene: TRBJ2-1; d_gene: TRBD2; abundance: .; CDR3nt: TGTGCCAGCAGTCCATTTCCTTTAGCGGGGGGAACCTACAATGAGCAGTTCTTC; CDR3aa: CASSPFPLAGGTYNEQFF
v_gene: TRBV19; j_gene: TRBJ1-1; d_gene: .; abundance: .; CDR3nt: TGTGCCAGTAGTATCGGTTGGAGAGAGCCTGAAGCTTTCTTT; CDR3aa: CASSIGWREPEAFF
v_gene: TRBV5-4; j_gene: TRBJ1-6; d_gene: .; abundance: .; CDR3nt: TGTGCCAGCAGCTTGGTCCCCCAAACTTTATCCAGCGCGCCCCTCCACTTT; CDR3aa: CASSLVPQTLSSAPLHF
v_gene: TRBV10-3; j_gene: TRBJ2-1; d_gene: .; abundance: .; CDR3nt: TGTGCCATCAGTGAGGTAAATGAGCAGTTCTTC; CDR3aa: CAISEVNEQFF
v_gene: TRBV9; j_gene: TRBJ1-2; d_gene: TRBD1; abundance: .; CDR3nt: TGTGCCAGCAGCCCAGGGGACAGGGGTATGGATGGCTACACCTTC; CDR3aa: CASSPGDRGMDGYTF
v_gene: TRBV30; j_gene: TRBJ1-1; d_gene: TRBD1; abundance: once; CDR3nt: TGTGCTCTAAAGGACAGGGGGCCTTACATGAACACTGAAGCTTTCTTT; CDR3aa: CALKDRGPYMNTEAFF
v_gene: TRBV30; j_gene: TRBJ2-7; d_gene: TRBD1; abundance: .; CDR3nt: TGTGCCTGGAGTCGGTGGGACAGGGGTACCTACGAGCAGTACTTC; CDR3aa: CAWSRWDRGTYEQYF
v_gene: TRBV2; j_gene: TRBJ2-1; d_gene: .; abundance: .; CDR3nt: TGTGCCAGCAGAGTTACCGGGGGTACGAACAATGAGCAGTTCTTC; CDR3aa: CASRVTGGTNNEQFF
v_gene: TRBV18; j_gene: TRBJ1-1; d_gene: .; abundance: .; CDR3nt: TGTGCCAGCTCACAGGGGCCAGACACTGAAGCTTTCTTT; CDR3aa: CASSQGPDTEAFF
v_gene: TRBV24-1; j_gene: TRBJ2-7; d_gene: TRBD1; abundance: .; CDR3nt: TGTGCCACCAGTGATTCAGGGACAGGGGATGTCGAGCAGTACTTC; CDR3aa: CATSDSGTGDVEQYF
v_gene: TRBV13; j_gene: TRBJ1-2; d_gene: .; abundance: .; CDR3nt: TGTGCCAGCAGCGTCTCCAGGGGTGGCTACACCTTC; CDR3aa: CASSVSRGGYTF
v_gene: TRBV28; j_gene: TRBJ1-5; d_gene: TRBD1; abundance: once; CDR3nt: TGTGCCAGCAGTCCACTCACTCCGGGACAGACCAATCAGCCCCAGCATTTT; CDR3aa: CASSPLTPGQTNQPQHF
v_gene: TRBV27; j_gene: TRBJ2-3; d_gene: .; abundance: .; CDR3nt: TGTGCCAGCAGTGCGGACATCGGGAGCACAGATACGCAGTATTTT; CDR3aa: CASSADIGSTDTQYF
v_gene: TRBV30; j_gene: TRBJ2-5; d_gene: .; abundance: .; CDR3nt: TGTGCCTGGAGTGTACGCAGGGGAGAGACCCAGTACTTC; CDR3aa: CAWSVRRGETQYF
v_gene: TRBV3-1/TRBV3-2; j_gene: TRBJ2-5; d_gene: .; abundance: .; CDR3nt: TGTGCCAGCAGCCAAGATTTTAGTCGCAGGGGCGCTCGGGCCCAGTACTTC; CDR3aa: CASSQDFSRRGARAQYF
v_gene: TRBV7-2; j_gene: TRBJ1-1; d_gene: .; abundance: .; CDR3nt: TGTGCCAGCGCTTTCCGGGGGTCGGCAGCTTTCTTT; CDR3aa: CASAFRGSAAFF
v_gene: TRBV5-1; j_gene: TRBJ2-2; d_gene: TRBD1; abundance: .; CDR3nt: TGCGCCAGCAGCTTGGAGGACAGGGGAGGCACCGGGGAGCTGTTTTTT; CDR3aa: CASSLEDRGGTGELFF
v_gene: TRBV9; j_gene: TRBJ1-1; d_gene: TRBD1; abundance: few; CDR3nt: TGTGCCAGCAGCGTAGAGGACAGGGACACTGAAGCTTTCTTT; CDR3aa: CASSVEDRDTEAFF
v_gene: TRBV19; j_gene: TRBJ1-5; d_gene: .; abundance: .; CDR3nt: TGTGCCAGTAGTCTAGGTAATAGCAATCAGCCCCAGCATTTT; CDR3aa: CASSLGNSNQPQHF
v_gene: TRBV28; j_gene: TRBJ2-7; d_gene: .; abundance: .; CDR3nt: TGTGCCAGCAGTTACCCGGACAGCCTGGGGGCCTACGAGCAGTACTTC; CDR3aa: CASSYPDSLGAYEQYF
v_gene: TRBV6-5; j_gene: TRBJ1-5; d_gene: TRBD1; abundance: .; CDR3nt: TGTGCCAGCAGTCCGACAGGGGATCGGAATCAGCCCCAGCATTTT; CDR3aa: CASSPTGDRNQPQHF
v_gene: TRBV10-2; j_gene: TRBJ2-7; d_gene: .; abundance: .; CDR3nt: TGCGCCAGCACCAGGTGGACAGTGCTATCCGGAGAGCAGTACTTC; CDR3aa: CASTRWTVLSGEQYF
v_gene: TRBV5-1; j_gene: TRBJ2-1; d_gene: .; abundance: .; CDR3nt: TGCGCCAGCAGCTTGGTTCCAGGGCCCCACAATGAGCAGTTCTTC; CDR3aa: CASSLVPGPHNEQFF
v_gene: TRBV19; j_gene: TRBJ2-5; d_gene: TRBD2; abundance: .; CDR3nt: TGTGCCAGTCGAAGGACTAGCGGGGGGGAGGAGACCCAGTACTTC; CDR3aa: CASRRTSGGEETQYF
v_gene: TRBV6-5; j_gene: TRBJ2-7; d_gene: .; abundance: .; CDR3nt: TGTGCCAGCAGAAAGGGGGACGGATCCTACGAGCAGTACTTC; CDR3aa: CASRKGDGSYEQYF
v_gene: TRBV12-3/TRBV12-4; j_gene: TRBJ2-3; d_gene: TRBD2; abundance: .; CDR3nt: TGTGCCAGCAGCCCCTCCCCCCTAGCGGCGCAGTATTTT; CDR3aa: CASSPSPLAAQYF
v_gene: TRBV29-1; j_gene: TRBJ2-5; d_gene: .; abundance: .; CDR3nt: TGCAGCGTTTTTGGGGTACAGGGACAAGAGACCCAGTACTTC; CDR3aa: CSVFGVQGQETQYF
v_gene: TRBV5-1; j_gene: TRBJ2-1; d_gene: TRBD1; abundance: .; CDR3nt: TGCGCCAGCAGATCAGGGGGCCCATATGAGCAGTTCTTC; CDR3aa: CASRSGGPYEQFF
v_gene: TRBV29-1; j_gene: TRBJ2-5; d_gene: .; abundance: .; CDR3nt: TGCAGCGTTGTACAGACCCAAGAGACCCAGTACTTC; CDR3aa: CSVVQTQETQYF
v_gene: TRBV19; j_gene: TRBJ2-2; d_gene: .; abundance: .; CDR3nt: TGTGCCAGTAGTCCCAGGGGACAAGTGAACACCGGGGAGCTGTTTTTT; CDR3aa: CASSPRGQVNTGELFF
v_gene: TRBV9; j_gene: TRBJ2-5; d_gene: .; abundance: .; CDR3nt: TGTGCCAGCAGCGCGGGGAACTCCCAAGAGACCCAGTACTTC; CDR3aa: CASSAGNSQETQYF
v_gene: TRBV6-5; j_gene: TRBJ2-7; d_gene: TRBD1; abundance: .; CDR3nt: TGTGCCACCCTCCCCGACAGGGTGGCCTACGAGCAGTACTTC; CDR3aa: CATLPDRVAYEQYF
v_gene: TRBV11-2; j_gene: TRBJ2-1; d_gene: .; abundance: .; CDR3nt: TGTGCCAGCAGCTCCATTCGGGGGTCTGGGAATGAGCAGTTCTTC; CDR3aa: CASSSIRGSGNEQFF
v_gene: TRBV27; j_gene: TRBJ2-7; d_gene: TRBD1; abundance: .; CDR3nt: TGTGCCAGCAGTGAGGCAGGGGGAGCCTCCTACGAGCAGTACTTC; CDR3aa: CASSEAGGASYEQYF
v_gene: TRBV3-1/TRBV3-2; j_gene: TRBJ1-1; d_gene: TRBD1; abundance: .; CDR3nt: TGTGCCAGCAGCCAAATGGGGACAGGGGGTTACACTGAAGCTTTCTTT; CDR3aa: CASSQMGTGGYTEAFF
v_gene: TRBV21-1; j_gene: TRBJ2-7; d_gene: .; abundance: .; CDR3nt: TGTGCCAGCAGCAGTCCCTCCCAGGCCTCCTACGAGCAGTACTTC; CDR3aa: CASSSPSQASYEQYF
v_gene: TRBV5-6; j_gene: TRBJ2-2; d_gene: TRBD1; abundance: .; CDR3nt: TGTGCCAGCAGCGCCGGGACAGGGCGAAACGGGGAGCTGTTTTTT; CDR3aa: CASSAGTGRNGELFF
v_gene: TRBV9; j_gene: TRBJ2-3; d_gene: .; abundance: .; CDR3nt: TGTGCCAGCAGCTTAGGGACTTTTCCCAAAGGGACAGATACGCAGTATTTT; CDR3aa: CASSLGTFPKGTDTQYF
v_gene: TRBV1; j_gene: TRBJ2-3; d_gene: .; abundance: .; CDR3nt: TGCACCAGCAGCCAAGGGCCCTCTAGCGGCCAACGCACAGATACGCAGTATTTT; CDR3aa: CTSSQGPSSGQRTDTQYF
v_gene: TRBV3-1/TRBV3-2; j_gene: TRBJ2-5; d_gene: TRBD2; abundance: .; CDR3nt: TGTGCCAGCAGCCCCGGACTAGCGGGGAACTCCCTGCGGGAGACCCAGTACTTC; CDR3aa: CASSPGLAGNSLRETQYF
v_gene: TRBV2; j_gene: TRBJ2-1; d_gene: .; abundance: .; CDR3nt: TGTGCCAGCACCTCACAGGGCTACAATGAGCAGTTCTTC; CDR3aa: CASTSQGYNEQFF
v_gene: TRBV15; j_gene: TRBJ2-7; d_gene: TRBD2; abundance: .; CDR3nt: TGTGCCACCAGCCGACGGGAGGCAGGGTTCTACGAGCAGTACTTC; CDR3aa: CATSRREAGFYEQYF
v_gene: TRBV15; j_gene: TRBJ2-7; d_gene: TRBD1; abundance: once; CDR3nt: TGTGCCACCAGCAGAGAATCGACAGGGCTTGGGGTCTACGAGCAGTACTTC; CDR3aa: CATSRESTGLGVYEQYF
v_gene: TRBV4-1; j_gene: TRBJ1-2; d_gene: TRBD1; abundance: .; CDR3nt: TGCGCCAGCAGCCAGGAGATCAGGACAGGGGTGAACACCTTC; CDR3aa: CASSQEIRTGVNTF
v_gene: TRBV5-4; j_gene: TRBJ2-3; d_gene: TRBD2; abundance: .; CDR3nt: TGTGCCAGCAGCTTGACTAGCGGGGCGACAGATACGCAGTATTTT; CDR3aa: CASSLTSGATDTQYF